The 16 T cell receptor beta chains presented below share a single source sample, sequenced in a study of CD8+CD57+ T cells in acquired aplastic anemia. TCR beta VDJ combinations and CDR3 sequences were profiled from genomic DNA. One entry per CDR3 protein results from TCRdb running MiXCR on the reads. The sample has a few hundred thousand distinct CDR3 sequences; roughly 64% are singletons. Sequenced input: sorted CD4+, CD8+, or CD8+CD57+ T cells (not recorded which) from PBMCs. These TCRs come from a human donor in good health, serving as a control.

A note on this clonotype: One junction end does not reproduce the germline sequence, and a read error may be involved. The chain employs TRBV7-8 and TRBJ2-5; possibly TRBD1 for D (7 bases). The length of the CDR3 is 14 residues. Germline V gene lookup returns CDR1 SGHVS and CDR2 FQNEAQ. DNA for the CDR3: TGTGCCAGCAGCTTGAGGTCCAGGGGGGTCAACGAGCAGTTC. Translated, it gives CASSLRSRGVNEQF.

For this clonotype: One end of the junction fails to match germline, which may point to a read error. The rearrangement links TRBV15 to TRBJ1-6, with D tentatively TRBD1 (5 bases). Germline-derived CDR1 and CDR2 are LNHNV and YYDKDF (reference sequence). The CDR3 spans 14 residues. CDR3 region: CASSEGRDGSPLHF. In DNA form, the CDR3 reads TGTGCCAGCAGCGAAGGGAGGGACGGCTCGCCCCTCCACTTT.

The CDR3 region has the DNA TGTGCCAGCAGTCACGGACAGGGAACTAATTCACCCCTCCACTTT. Encoded protein: CASSHGQGTNSPLHF. The chain carries TRBV6-9 and TRBJ1-6; 8 bases fit TRBD1. The V segment lost 5 bases and the J segment 6 bases; nucleotides outside the gene matches: 6. This CDR3 contains 15 residues. Germline CDR1 and CDR2: MNHGY and SVAAGI.

This clonotype has a count of ten or more. The chain uses TRBV5-8 and TRBJ1-5, with D possibly TRBD1 on 5 matching bases. The germline V gene encodes CDR1 SGHTS and CDR2 YDEGEE. There are 14 residues in the CDR3. V lost 2 bases and J 6 bases, leaving 12 bases between the germline ends. The CDR3 region has the DNA TGTGCCAGCAGCTTTCAGGGTTGGAGTCAGCCCCAGCATTTT. Translation gives CASSFQGWSQPQHF.

The chain uses TRBV7-3 and TRBJ2-6; 8 bases are a match to TRBD2. V lost 5 bases and J lost 16; bases outside the gene matches: 19. Per germline, CDR1 SGHTA and CDR2 FQGTGA. The CDR3 consists of 16 residues. For the CDR3, the DNA is TGTGCCAGCAGCGTAGCGGGGAATCAGCCCCAGCATGTTCTGACTTTC. It encodes CASSVAGNQPQHVLTF.

This clonotype was found many times. The CDR3 bases are TGTGCCTGGAGACCACAGGGTGGACACACTGAAGCTTTCTTT. Protein: CAWRPQGGHTEAFF. The chain recombines TRBV30 with TRBJ1-1, with a tentative D call TRBD1 (6 bases). The CDR3 consists of 14 residues. The germline CDR1 and CDR2 sequences are GTSNPN and SVGIG (reference sequence). V was pared by 3 bases and J by 3 bases, with 14 bases between.

Notes on this clonotype: As the CDR3 is not closed by the conserved phenylalanine or tryptophan, this likely results from a read error. It is unclear where the CDR3 begins or ends on the DNA, so no DNA is shown, and the CDR3 is as TCRdb lists it. The chain joins TRBV13 to TRBJ2-7; the table's D call TRBD2 went unverified against the DNA. The CDR3 length is 13 residues, termini included. The germline gives CDR1 PRHDT, CDR2 FYEKMQ (reference sequence). The CDR3 protein is CASSTTSGMYNEH.

There are many counts of this clonotype. The gene calls are TRBV5-1 and TRBJ1-1; perhaps TRBD1 as D (5 bases). The CDR3 is 14 amino acids. Germline V gives CDR1 SGHRS, CDR2 YFSETQ. V dropped 7 bases and J dropped 2 bases, with 15 bases sitting between them. The DNA for the CDR3 is TGCGCCAGCGGAATACAGGATCCCAACACTGAAGCTTTCTTT. It is translated as CASGIQDPNTEAFF.

The sample holds one count of this clonotype. One base away lies a much larger clone, so this may be a sequencing read error. V usage is TRBV15 and J usage is TRBJ2-2; TRBD2 matches at 9 bases. The CDR3 length is 16 residues. Germline CDR1 is LNHNV and CDR2 is YYDKDF (reference sequence). The CDR3 DNA is TGTGCCAGCAGCCCCAAGCGCGGGGGGGCCACCGGGGAGCTGTTTTTT. Translation: CASSPKRGGATGELFF.

This sequence joins TRBV7-2 and TRBJ2-4; possibly TRBD1 for D (5 bases). The CDR3 extends over 16 amino acids. Germline lookup yields CDR1 SGHTA and CDR2 FQGNSA. Trimming shortened V by 5 bases and J by 13 bases, and 27 bases separated the two germline ends. The CDR3 is CASSQDQGANYSYQYF. The CDR3 coding sequence is TGTGCCAGCAGCCAGGACCAAGGGGCAAACTATAGCTACCAGTACTTC.

This clonotype was counted many times. The chain recombines TRBV7-9 with TRBJ1-1; no firm D call. Germline CDR1 is SEHNR and CDR2 is FQNEAQ (reference sequence). CDR3 length equals 14 residues. Trimming shortened V by 2 bases and J by 2 bases, and 9 bases separated the two germline ends. The CDR3 sequence: CASSLTASNTEAFF. In nucleotides, the CDR3 is TGTGCCAGCAGCTTAACGGCGTCTAACACTGAAGCTTTCTTT.

The chain is built from TRBV6-2 or TRBV6-3 and TRBJ1-1; no firm D call. The CDR3 consists of 11 residues. Germline CDR1 and CDR2: MNHEY and SVGEGT. The CDR3 is CAAVLGTEAFF. DNA for the CDR3: TGTGCAGCAGTTCTCGGCACTGAAGCTTTCTTT.

Details on this clonotype: Mismatch with germline at one junction end may stem from a read error. This chain connects TRBV20-1 to TRBJ2-1; D possibly uses TRBD1 or TRBD2 (5 bases each). Germline assignment: CDR1 DFQATT and CDR2 SNEGSKA (reference sequence). The CDR3 spans 14 residues. The CDR3 protein is CSARPGPAHSEQFF. The CDR3 nucleotides read TGCAGCGCTAGACCGGGGCCAGCGCACAGTGAGCAGTTCTTC.

The V call is TRBV5-1, the J call TRBJ1-5; maybe TRBD1 (5 bases). V was cut by 4 bases and J by 9 bases, with 23 bases left in between. This CDR3 is 16 amino acids long. The V gene's germline CDR1 is SGHRS and CDR2 YFSETQ. CDR3 coding DNA: TGCGCCAGCAGCCCGAGCGGACAACTCGAATCAGGGCCCCAGCATTTT. Translating it yields CASSPSGQLESGPQHF.

This clonotype was seen only a few times. The chain couples TRBV5-1 to TRBJ1-6, with TRBD1 as a possible D gene (5 bases). The CDR3 totals 14 residues. The germline V gene has CDR1 SGHRS and CDR2 YFSETQ. Trimming shortened V by 0 bases and J by 4 bases, and 5 bases separated the two germline ends. CDR3 in amino acids: CASSLGTYNSPLHF. CDR3 sequence (DNA): TGCGCCAGCAGCTTGGGGACATATAATTCACCCCTCCACTTT.

The rearrangement links TRBV12-5 to TRBJ1-6, with 8 bases matching TRBD1. CDR3 length: 16 amino acids. In germline, CDR1 is LGHNT, CDR2 FRNRAP. Trimming removed 6 bases from V and 6 bases from J; junction bases left unmatched: 10. As DNA, the CDR3 is TGTGCTAGTGGCCCCAATGCGGGACAGGTTAATTCACCCCTCCACTTT. This gives the protein CASGPNAGQVNSPLHF.